Listed here are 26 T cell receptor beta chains from one sample, sequenced in a study of cytomegalovirus exposure and HLA in healthy donors. Amplification used 60 Vbeta primers and 13 Jbeta primers. Only in-frame clones appear in the TCRdb table, and some are missing; sequencing was by immunoSEQ multiplex PCR. This sample yields under 150,000 clones, of which roughly 69% are seen a single time; approximately 2.6% belongs to the top ten. The material sequenced was PBMCs. These receptors were taken from a human donor in good health.

The chain uses TRBV4-3 and TRBJ2-6, with a weak D call TRBD2 (5 bases). In germline, CDR1 is LGHNA, CDR2 YSLEER. V gave up 4 bases and J gave up 3 bases, with 13 bases separating them. The CDR3 extends over 16 amino acids. This CDR3 is CASSPKTGFGANVLTF. The CDR3, as DNA: TGCGCCAGCAGCCCAAAAACGGGGTTTGGGGCCAACGTCCTGACTTTC.

This clone was seen only once. CDR3: CASSLVAGGPGSYNEQFF. The CDR3 DNA follows: TGTGCCAGCAGCTTAGTAGCGGGGGGGCCGGGCTCCTACAATGAGCAGTTCTTC. The chain couples TRBV7-2 to TRBJ2-1, with 11 bases that match TRBD2. V gave up 1 base and J gave up 0 bases; unmatched junction bases: 5. The CDR3 sequence is 18 residues long. Germline-derived CDR1 and CDR2 are SGHTA and FQGNSA. The full variable domain, completed using reference TRBV7-2 and TRBJ2-1, is GAGVSQSPSNKVTEKGKDVELRCDPISGHTALYWYRQSLGQGLEFLIYFQGNSAPDKSGLPSDRFSAERTGGSVSTLTIQRTQQEDSAVYLCASSLVAGGPGSYNEQFFGPGTRLTVL.

V usage is TRBV7-8 and J usage is TRBJ1-3, with TRBD1 matching over 7 bases. Germline V gives CDR1 SGHVS, CDR2 FQNEAQ. V gave up 0 bases and J gave up 0 bases; unmatched junction bases: 5. This CDR3 spans 17 amino acids. The CDR3 DNA reads TGTGCCAGCAGCTTAGCCTGGGACAGTAGCTCTGGAAACACCATATATTTT. Its protein product is CASSLAWDSSSGNTIYF.

The genes are TRBV5-4 and TRBJ1-2, with no clear D. From germline, CDR1 is SGHNT and CDR2 YYREEE (reference sequence). CDR3 length equals 13 residues. V shed 4 bases and J shed 0 bases, with 7 bases lying between them. The CDR3 here is CASSRATNYGYTF. DNA for the CDR3: TGTGCCAGCAGCCGAGCAACTAACTATGGCTACACCTTC.

The chain carries TRBV27 and TRBJ2-7, with D perhaps TRBD2 (5 bases). The CDR3 totals 17 residues. V lost 2 bases, J lost 4 bases, and 21 bases lay in between. Looked up from germline, CDR1 is MNHEY and CDR2 is SMNVEV (reference sequence). The CDR3 is CASSLNGLAAPRYEQYF. The CDR3 nucleotides are TGTGCCAGCAGTTTAAACGGTCTAGCAGCCCCCCGATACGAGCAGTACTTC.

The gene calls are TRBV5-4 and TRBJ2-3; possible D gene TRBD1, 5 bases. Germline CDR1 SGHNT, CDR2 YYREEE (reference sequence). The CDR3 is 15 amino acids. Trimming removed 2 bases from V and 3 bases from J, with 13 bases in between. The CDR3 nucleotides read TGTGCCAGCAGCTTTGGGGCGAAGGGGACAGATACGCAGTATTTT. Protein product: CASSFGAKGTDTQYF.

This clone was observed a few times. The chain recombines TRBV7-2 with TRBJ2-1; 14 positions agree with TRBD2. Germline CDR1 SGHTA, CDR2 FQGNSA. Trimming cost V 1 base and J 4 bases; bases outside gene matches: 6. The CDR3 is made up of 18 amino acids. CDR3 sequence reads: CASSLDAWTSGGYNEQFF. CDR3 nucleotide sequence: TGTGCCAGCAGCTTAGACGCTTGGACTAGCGGGGGGTACAATGAGCAGTTCTTC.

The CDR3 nucleotides are TGTGCCAGCAGCCCAGACAGGTTCTCCTACGAGCAGTACTTC. The encoded protein is CASSPDRFSYEQYF. This chain joins TRBV7-6 and TRBJ2-7; a possible D gene is TRBD1 (6 bases). Germline-derived CDR1 and CDR2 are SGHVS and FNYEAQ. The CDR3 has 14 residues. Trimming shortened V by 5 bases and J by 0 bases, and 11 bases separated the two germline ends.

This rearrangement joins TRBV4-1 to TRBJ1-3, with no clear D. Germline CDR1 reads MGHRA; CDR2 reads YSYEKL. The CDR3 is 14 residues long. The V end lost 3 bases, the J end lost 4 bases, and 10 bases lay between the germline ends. The CDR3 loop is CASSHPSPGNTIYF. The CDR3 nucleotides are TGCGCCAGCAGCCACCCCTCCCCCGGAAACACCATATATTTT.

V usage is TRBV14 and J usage is TRBJ2-2; the D is unclear. This CDR3 comprises 16 residues. With 0 bases removed from V and 5 bases from J, the gap between germline ends came to 13 bases. Germline assignment: CDR1 SGHDN and CDR2 FVKESK. CDR3 bases: TGTGCCAGCAGCCAAGAGCTTGGGCGTCAAACCGGGGAGCTGTTTTTT. This sequence encodes CASSQELGRQTGELFF.

The chain has TRBV5-1 and TRBJ2-7; D remains ambiguous. This CDR3 region has 16 residues. Germline CDR1 is SGHRS and CDR2 is YFSETQ. Trimming left V 5 bases short and J 0 bases short, with 18 bases between. The DNA for the CDR3 is TGCGCCAGCAGTAGGCAGACACGCCCGAGCTCCTACGAGCAGTACTTC. Translated, it gives CASSRQTRPSSYEQYF.

This chain joins TRBV14 and TRBJ2-7; perhaps TRBD2 as D (5 bases). The CDR3 spans 15 residues. Germline V lookup: CDR1 SGHDN, CDR2 FVKESK. Trimming took off 5 bases at V and 3 bases at J, with 17 bases between the two ends. The CDR3 here is CASSNPAAGDYEQYF. Here the CDR3 DNA reads TGTGCCAGCAGCAATCCAGCGGCAGGTGACTACGAGCAGTACTTC.

This clone was seen a few times. V and J are TRBV4-2 and TRBJ1-3; 7 positions agree with TRBD1. The germline V gene encodes CDR1 LGHNA and CDR2 YNFKEQ. CDR3 length: 18 amino acids. V dropped 0 bases and J dropped 0; count of bases not matched to a gene: 8. This chain's CDR3 is CASSQDQGTDFSGNTIYF. The CDR3 DNA is TGTGCCAGCAGCCAAGATCAGGGGACAGACTTCTCTGGAAACACCATATATTTT.

The rearrangement uses TRBV27 and TRBJ1-5; possibly TRBD1 for D (5 bases). Germline loops: CDR1 MNHEY, CDR2 SMNVEV (reference sequence). The CDR3 has 13 amino acids. V gave up 4 bases and J gave up 7 bases, with 11 bases separating them. CDR3 region: CASSWGGRQPQHF. The CDR3, as DNA: TGTGCCAGCAGTTGGGGGGGAAGACAGCCCCAGCATTTT.

The chain has TRBV4-3 and TRBJ2-3; TRBD1 matches 9 bases. J gave up 10 bases and V 0 bases, and 11 bases lay outside the gene matches. Germline V CDR1 and CDR2: LGHNA, YSLEER. The CDR3 is 16 amino acids. CDR3 sequence (DNA): TGCGCCAGCAGCCAAGATCTACAGGGGGCCACAGTGGCGCAGTATTTT. Translated, it gives CASSQDLQGATVAQYF.

The chain joins TRBV18 to TRBJ1-3; D gene uncertain. Trimming removed 2 bases from V and 0 bases from J, with 11 bases in between. This CDR3 region has 16 residues. Germline V CDR1 and CDR2: KGHSH, LQKENI. The CDR3 reads CASSPEVFISGNTIYF. The CDR3 DNA sequence: TGTGCCAGCTCACCAGAGGTCTTCATCTCTGGAAACACCATATATTTT.

V gene TRBV29-1 combines with J gene TRBJ1-2; D is possibly TRBD1 (5 bases). V lost 4 bases and J lost 8, with 17 bases in between. The CDR3 length is 13 residues. Germline V gene lookup returns CDR1 SQVTM and CDR2 ANQGSEA. The CDR3 is CSVGTIREEGYTF. As DNA, the CDR3 is TGCAGCGTTGGGACTATCAGGGAAGAAGGCTACACCTTC.

This chain connects TRBV6-4 to TRBJ2-6, with 11 bases fitting TRBD2. Trimming cost V 4 bases and J 0 bases; bases outside gene matches: 2. This CDR3 has 17 residues. Per the germline V gene, CDR1 is MRHNA and CDR2 is SNTAGT. The CDR3 nucleotides read TGTGCCAGCAGTGCCGGGACTAGCGGCTCTGGGGCCAACGTCCTGACTTTC. Its translation: CASSAGTSGSGANVLTF.

The genes are TRBV18 and TRBJ2-2; D uncertain. The germline V gene has CDR1 KGHSH and CDR2 LQKENI. CDR3 length: 13 residues. The V gene lost 6 bases and the J gene lost 1 base, with 6 bases spanning the gap. CDR3 nucleotides: TGTGCCAGCTCGGCCAAGAACACCGGGGAGCTGTTTTTT. Amino acid sequence: CASSAKNTGELFF. Full variable domain (rest looked up from reference TRBV18 and TRBJ2-2): NAGVMQNPRHLVRRRGQEARLRCSPMKGHSHVYWYRQLPEEGLKFMVYLQKENIIDESGMPKERFSAEFPKEGPSILRIQQVVRGDSAAYFCASSAKNTGELFFGEGSRLTVL.

This clone showed up just once. V and J are TRBV25-1 and TRBJ1-1, with D hard to call. Germline V lookup: CDR1 MGHDK, CDR2 SYGVNS. The CDR3 contains 14 residues. Trimming stripped 4 bases from V and 0 bases from J, with 9 bases between. CDR3 sequence (DNA): TGTGCCAGCAGTGGCCGGGGAATGAACACTGAAGCTTTCTTT. The encoded protein is CASSGRGMNTEAFF.

This clone was picked up a small number of times. This chain joins TRBV29-1 and TRBJ2-5; possible D gene TRBD2, 5 bases. The germline CDR1 and CDR2 sequences are SQVTM and ANQGSEA. The CDR3 extends over 11 amino acids. Trimming removed 3 bases from V and 5 bases from J, with 7 bases in between. The CDR3 DNA sequence: TGCAGCGTTGAGCTAGCCGAGACCCAGTACTTC. Protein sequence: CSVELAETQYF.

The genes are TRBV7-3 and TRBJ2-2, with 9 bases fitting TRBD2. This CDR3 is built from 17 residues. Looked up from germline, CDR1 is SGHTA and CDR2 is FQGTGA. Trimming at V came to 3 bases and at J to 0 bases, leaving 5 bases not matched to a gene. The CDR3 nucleotides are TGTGCCAGCAGCTTGATAGCGGGGGTCGCGAACACCGGGGAGCTGTTTTTT. Translated, it gives CASSLIAGVANTGELFF.

The chain is built from TRBV23-1 and TRBJ1-5, with D unresolved. TRBV23-1 is an ORF; its function is uncertain. The ends were cut back, 6 bases at V and 2 bases at J, with 32 bases in the middle. The CDR3 contains 21 residues. CDR3 amino acids: CASRQPFNGPPPESGNQPQHF. The CDR3 nucleotides read TGCGCCAGCAGGCAACCTTTCAATGGGCCACCGCCCGAGAGTGGCAATCAGCCCCAGCATTTT.

This clone was detected a few times. The chain employs TRBV4-1 and TRBJ2-3; D unclear. The CDR3 loop spans 15 amino acids. From germline, CDR1 is MGHRA and CDR2 YSYEKL. Trimming took 4 bases from V and 1 from J, leaving 12 bases between them. CDR3 amino acids: CASSRPGGGTDTQYF. The DNA for the CDR3 is TGCGCCAGCAGCCGGCCGGGTGGAGGCACAGATACGCAGTATTTT.

The rearrangement joins TRBV5-1 to TRBJ1-3, with a weak D call TRBD1 (5 bases). This CDR3 contains 15 residues. Germline CDR1 and CDR2: SGHRS and YFSETQ. V was trimmed by 0 bases and J by 1 base, leaving 8 bases between them. This chain's CDR3 is CASSLVGQSGNTIYF. CDR3 DNA: TGCGCCAGCAGCTTGGTGGGGCAGTCTGGAAACACCATATATTTT.

V usage is TRBV27 and J usage is TRBJ2-3, with D maybe TRBD1 (6 bases). CDR3 size: 15 residues. Germline CDR1 is MNHEY and CDR2 is SMNVEV (reference sequence). V dropped 5 bases and J dropped 1 base, with 13 bases sitting between them. The CDR3, as DNA: TGTGCCAGCAGTCCAAACAGGGTCCGCACAGATACGCAGTATTTT. Protein: CASSPNRVRTDTQYF.